Sequencing of this T cell receptor (beta chain) was carried out in a study of T cells after yellow fever vaccination. TCRdb reprocessed the 5' RACE reads via MiXCR and lists one record per CDR3 protein. Seen here are 500,000 to 700,000 distinct CDR3 sequences, less than 20% observed once, and the top ten hold about 13%. The sequenced sample was PBMCs, obtained 15 days after the yellow fever booster vaccination. This TCR was recovered from a man aged 25-45 years who received the YFV17D yellow fever vaccine.

CDR3 nucleotide sequence: TGTGCCAGCAGCAAAGTCCTGGTTGGAGGGACGCATGAGCAGTTCTTC. Amino acid sequence: CASSKVLVGGTHEQFF. V gene TRBV21-1 combines with J gene TRBJ2-1; the listed D gene, TRBD2, was not tested against the DNA. TRBV21-1 counts as a pseudogene. CDR3 size: 16 residues.